This T cell receptor beta chain was observed in a study of vaccination and CD4 T cells after COVID-19. The overall study: Overlapping spike peptides of SARS-CoV-2, HCoV-NL63, HCoV-OC43 and HCoV-229E were used, and cells were stimulated with them.

This clonotype was counted only a few times. Its target is unknown. Treatment: approximately 9-day PBMC culture with coronavirus spike peptide pools or control peptides (ViraFEST assay). First, ViraFEST expanded antigen-specific T cells with peptide pools, and next it sequenced the TCRs. Trimming removed 6 bases at V and 1 base at J, with 15 bases between. Germline V gene data show CDR1 as DFQATT and CDR2 as SNEGSKA (reference sequence). The CDR3 length is 14 residues. Sequence data for DNA of cultured CD4+ T cells were generated by the Oncomine TCR Beta short-read assay. Each CDR3 protein is one row after TCRdb ran MiXCR on the PCR reads. The data contain about 16,000 distinct CDR3 sequences, less than 70% of them singletons. Overall study results and limits: The study found median SARS-CoV-2-reactive clonotypes rising from about 20 to 38, not significantly.

This receptor was obtained from a human donor who had recovered from COVID-19. This chain links TRBV20-1 with TRBJ1-1; the D gene is possibly TRBD1 (5 bases). The material was CD4+ T cells from blood, cultured in vitro, obtained before SARS-CoV-2 vaccination. DNA of the CDR3: TGCAGTGCCGCAACCGGGACGGCGAACACTGAAGCTTTCTTT. This encodes CSAATGTANTEAFF.